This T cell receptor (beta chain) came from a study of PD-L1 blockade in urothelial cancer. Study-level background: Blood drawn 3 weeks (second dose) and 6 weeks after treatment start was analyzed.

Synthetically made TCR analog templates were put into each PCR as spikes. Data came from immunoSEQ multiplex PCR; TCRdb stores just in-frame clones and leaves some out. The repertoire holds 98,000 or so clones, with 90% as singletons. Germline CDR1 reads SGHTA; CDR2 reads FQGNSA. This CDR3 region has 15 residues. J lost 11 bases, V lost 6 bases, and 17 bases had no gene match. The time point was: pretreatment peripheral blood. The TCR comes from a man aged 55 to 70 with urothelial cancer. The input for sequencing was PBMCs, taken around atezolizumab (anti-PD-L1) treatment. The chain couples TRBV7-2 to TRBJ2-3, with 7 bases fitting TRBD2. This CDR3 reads CASSFDSVEGRGQYF. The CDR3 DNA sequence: TGTGCCAGCAGTTTCGACTCCGTGGAAGGGAGGGGGCAGTATTTT.